Detailed here is one TCR delta chain. Its specificity is not known. TCRdb has a much larger clone's protein, which differs at residue 10 from the translation of this DNA, likely because of a read error; what is shown is the protein translated from the DNA. The record originates from a study of γδ T cells in repeated Plasmodium falciparum infection. Study details: The natural-infection arm compared Malian children under seasonal malaria with matched Australian children. Donors had four controlled P. falciparum NF54 infections over roughly 640 days. Findings and caveats of the study: Vdelta2-negative gammadelta repertoires, largely Vdelta1+, seemingly showed infection-driven waves of new clonal selection. Compared with Australian children, Malian Vdelta2-negative repertoires seemed more clonal, less diverse, less shared.

This CDR3 has 19 residues. In germline, CDR1 is TSWWSYY, CDR2 QGS. Between the trimmed V and J ends, which lost 0 bases and 0 bases, there was a span of 20 bases. Vgamma9/Vdelta2+ and Vdelta2-negative gammadelta T cells were flow-sorted from PBMC for bulk sequencing. TCRdb called clones from the multiplex PCR reads again using CATT. The sample has roughly 50,000 delta-chain clones, over 1.5% seen once. Material: gamma-delta T cells from blood. This TCR derives from a pool of human donors (malaria-infected and uninfected, not separated). This chain uses TRDV1 with TRDJ1; no definite D call. CDR3 residues: CALGELPVYDFRNTDKLIF. Here the CDR3 DNA reads TGTGCTCTTGGGGAACTGCCGGTCTACGATTTCCGGAACACCGATAAACTCATCTTT.